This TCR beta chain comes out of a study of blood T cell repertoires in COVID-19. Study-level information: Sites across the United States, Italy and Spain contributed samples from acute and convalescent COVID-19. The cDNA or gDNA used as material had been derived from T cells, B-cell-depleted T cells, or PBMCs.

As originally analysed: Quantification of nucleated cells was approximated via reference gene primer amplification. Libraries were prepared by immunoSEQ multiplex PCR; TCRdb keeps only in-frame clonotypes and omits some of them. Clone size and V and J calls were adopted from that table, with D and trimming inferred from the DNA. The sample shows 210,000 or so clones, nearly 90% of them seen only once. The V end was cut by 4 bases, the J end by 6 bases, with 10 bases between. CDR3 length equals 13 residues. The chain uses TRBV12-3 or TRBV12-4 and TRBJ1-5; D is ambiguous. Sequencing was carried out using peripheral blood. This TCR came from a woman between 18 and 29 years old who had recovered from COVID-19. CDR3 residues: CASSSAGGQPQHF. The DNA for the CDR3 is TGTGCCAGCAGTTCGGCGGGAGGTCAGCCCCAGCATTTT.